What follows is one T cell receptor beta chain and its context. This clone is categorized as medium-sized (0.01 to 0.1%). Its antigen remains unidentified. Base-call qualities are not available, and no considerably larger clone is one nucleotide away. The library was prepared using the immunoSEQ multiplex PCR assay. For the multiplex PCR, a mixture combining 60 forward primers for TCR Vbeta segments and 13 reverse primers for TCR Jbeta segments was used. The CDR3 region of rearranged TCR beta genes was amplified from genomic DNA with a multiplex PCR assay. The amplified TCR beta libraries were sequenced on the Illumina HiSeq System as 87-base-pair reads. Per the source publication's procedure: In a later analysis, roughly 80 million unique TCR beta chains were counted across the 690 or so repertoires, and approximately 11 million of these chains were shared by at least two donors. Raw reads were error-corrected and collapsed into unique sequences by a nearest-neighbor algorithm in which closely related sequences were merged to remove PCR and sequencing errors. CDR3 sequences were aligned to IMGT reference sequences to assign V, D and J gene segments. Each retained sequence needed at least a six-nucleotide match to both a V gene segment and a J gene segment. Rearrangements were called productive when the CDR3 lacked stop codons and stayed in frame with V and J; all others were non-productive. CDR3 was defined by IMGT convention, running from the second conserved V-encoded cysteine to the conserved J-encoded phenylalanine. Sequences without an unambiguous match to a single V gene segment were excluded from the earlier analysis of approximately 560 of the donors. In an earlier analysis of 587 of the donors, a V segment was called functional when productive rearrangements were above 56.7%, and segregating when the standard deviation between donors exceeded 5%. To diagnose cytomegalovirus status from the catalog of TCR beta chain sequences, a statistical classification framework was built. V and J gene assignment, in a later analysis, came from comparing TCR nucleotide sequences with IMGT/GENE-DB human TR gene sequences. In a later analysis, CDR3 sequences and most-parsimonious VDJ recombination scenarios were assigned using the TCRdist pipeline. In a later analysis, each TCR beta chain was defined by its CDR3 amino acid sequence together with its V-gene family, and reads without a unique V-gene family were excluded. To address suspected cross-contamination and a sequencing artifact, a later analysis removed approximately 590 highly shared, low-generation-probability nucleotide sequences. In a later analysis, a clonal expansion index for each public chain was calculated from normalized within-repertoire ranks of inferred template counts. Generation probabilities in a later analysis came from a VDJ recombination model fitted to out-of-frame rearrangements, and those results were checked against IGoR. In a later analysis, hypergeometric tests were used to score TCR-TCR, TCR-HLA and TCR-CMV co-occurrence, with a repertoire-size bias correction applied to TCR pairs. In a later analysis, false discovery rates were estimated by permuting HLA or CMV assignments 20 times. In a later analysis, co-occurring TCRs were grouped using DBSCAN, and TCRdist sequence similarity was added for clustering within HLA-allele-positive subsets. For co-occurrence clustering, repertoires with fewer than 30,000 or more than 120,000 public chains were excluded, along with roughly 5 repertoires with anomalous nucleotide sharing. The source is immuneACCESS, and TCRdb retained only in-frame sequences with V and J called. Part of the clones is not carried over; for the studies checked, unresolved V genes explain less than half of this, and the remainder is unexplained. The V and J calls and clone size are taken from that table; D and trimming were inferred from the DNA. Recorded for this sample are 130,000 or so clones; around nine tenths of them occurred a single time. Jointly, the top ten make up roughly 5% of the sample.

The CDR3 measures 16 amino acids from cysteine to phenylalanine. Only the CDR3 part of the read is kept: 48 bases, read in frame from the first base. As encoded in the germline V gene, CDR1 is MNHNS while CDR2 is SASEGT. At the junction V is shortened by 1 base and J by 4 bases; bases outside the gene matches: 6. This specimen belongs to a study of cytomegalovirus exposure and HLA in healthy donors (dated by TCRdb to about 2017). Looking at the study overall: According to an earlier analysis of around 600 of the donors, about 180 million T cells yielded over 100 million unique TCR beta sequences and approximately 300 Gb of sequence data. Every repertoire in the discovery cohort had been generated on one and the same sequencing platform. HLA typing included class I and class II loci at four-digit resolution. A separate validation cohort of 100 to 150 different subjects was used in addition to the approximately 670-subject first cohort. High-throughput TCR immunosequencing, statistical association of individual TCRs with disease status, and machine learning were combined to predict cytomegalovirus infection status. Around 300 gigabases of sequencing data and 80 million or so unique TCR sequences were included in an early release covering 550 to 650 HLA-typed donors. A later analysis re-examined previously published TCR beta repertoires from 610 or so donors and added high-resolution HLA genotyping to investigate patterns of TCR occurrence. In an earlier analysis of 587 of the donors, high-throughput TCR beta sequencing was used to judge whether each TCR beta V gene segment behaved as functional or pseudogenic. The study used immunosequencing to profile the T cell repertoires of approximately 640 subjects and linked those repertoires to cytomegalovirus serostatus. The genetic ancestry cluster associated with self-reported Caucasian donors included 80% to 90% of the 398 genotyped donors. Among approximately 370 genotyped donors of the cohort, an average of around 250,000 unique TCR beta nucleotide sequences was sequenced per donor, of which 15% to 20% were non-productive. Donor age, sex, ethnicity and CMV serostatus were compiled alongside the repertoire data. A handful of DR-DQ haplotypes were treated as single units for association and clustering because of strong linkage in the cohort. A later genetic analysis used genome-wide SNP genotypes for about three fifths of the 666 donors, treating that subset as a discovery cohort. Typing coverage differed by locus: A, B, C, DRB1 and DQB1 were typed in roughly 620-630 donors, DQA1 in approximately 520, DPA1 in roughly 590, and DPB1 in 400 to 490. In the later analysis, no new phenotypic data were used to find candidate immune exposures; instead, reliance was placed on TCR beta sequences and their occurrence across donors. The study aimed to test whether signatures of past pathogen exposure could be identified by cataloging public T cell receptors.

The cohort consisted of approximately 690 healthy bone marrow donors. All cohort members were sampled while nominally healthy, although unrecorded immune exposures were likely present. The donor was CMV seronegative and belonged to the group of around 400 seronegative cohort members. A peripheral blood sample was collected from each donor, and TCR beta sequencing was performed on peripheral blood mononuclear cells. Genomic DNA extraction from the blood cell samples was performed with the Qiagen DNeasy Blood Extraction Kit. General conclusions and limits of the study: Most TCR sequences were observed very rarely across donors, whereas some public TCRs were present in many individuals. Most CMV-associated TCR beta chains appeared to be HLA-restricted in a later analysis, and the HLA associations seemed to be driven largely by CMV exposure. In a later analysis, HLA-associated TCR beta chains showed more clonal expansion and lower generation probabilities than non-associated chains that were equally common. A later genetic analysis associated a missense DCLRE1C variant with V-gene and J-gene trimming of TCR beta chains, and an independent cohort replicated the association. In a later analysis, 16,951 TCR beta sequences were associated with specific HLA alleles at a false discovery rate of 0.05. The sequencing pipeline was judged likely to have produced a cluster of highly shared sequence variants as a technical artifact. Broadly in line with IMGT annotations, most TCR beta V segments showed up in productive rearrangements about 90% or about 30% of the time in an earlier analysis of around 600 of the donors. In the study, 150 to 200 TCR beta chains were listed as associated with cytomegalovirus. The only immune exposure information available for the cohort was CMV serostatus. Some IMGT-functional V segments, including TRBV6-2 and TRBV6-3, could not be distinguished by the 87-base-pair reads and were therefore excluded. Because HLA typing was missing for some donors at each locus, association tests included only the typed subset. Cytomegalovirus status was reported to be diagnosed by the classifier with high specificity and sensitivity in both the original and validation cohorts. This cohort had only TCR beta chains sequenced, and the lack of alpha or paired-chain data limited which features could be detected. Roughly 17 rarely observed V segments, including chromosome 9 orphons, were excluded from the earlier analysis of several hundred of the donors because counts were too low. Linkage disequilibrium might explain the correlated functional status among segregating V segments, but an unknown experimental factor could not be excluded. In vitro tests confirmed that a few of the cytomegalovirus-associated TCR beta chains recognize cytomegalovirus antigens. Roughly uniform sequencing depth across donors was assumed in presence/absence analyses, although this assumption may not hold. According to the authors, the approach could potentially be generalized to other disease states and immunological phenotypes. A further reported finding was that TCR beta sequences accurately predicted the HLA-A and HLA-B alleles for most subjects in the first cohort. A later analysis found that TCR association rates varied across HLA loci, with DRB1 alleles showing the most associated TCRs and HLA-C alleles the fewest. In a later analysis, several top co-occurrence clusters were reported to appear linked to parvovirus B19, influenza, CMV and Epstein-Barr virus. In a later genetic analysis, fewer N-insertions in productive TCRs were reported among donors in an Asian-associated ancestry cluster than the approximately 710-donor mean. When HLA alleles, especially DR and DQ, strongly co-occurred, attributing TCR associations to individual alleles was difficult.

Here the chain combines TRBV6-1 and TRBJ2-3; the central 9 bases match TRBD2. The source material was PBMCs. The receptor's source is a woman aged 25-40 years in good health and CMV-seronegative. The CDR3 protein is CASSEESGGGADTQYF. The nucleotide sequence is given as TGTGCCAGCAGTGAAGAGTCGGGCGGGGGGGCAGATACGCAGTATTTT.